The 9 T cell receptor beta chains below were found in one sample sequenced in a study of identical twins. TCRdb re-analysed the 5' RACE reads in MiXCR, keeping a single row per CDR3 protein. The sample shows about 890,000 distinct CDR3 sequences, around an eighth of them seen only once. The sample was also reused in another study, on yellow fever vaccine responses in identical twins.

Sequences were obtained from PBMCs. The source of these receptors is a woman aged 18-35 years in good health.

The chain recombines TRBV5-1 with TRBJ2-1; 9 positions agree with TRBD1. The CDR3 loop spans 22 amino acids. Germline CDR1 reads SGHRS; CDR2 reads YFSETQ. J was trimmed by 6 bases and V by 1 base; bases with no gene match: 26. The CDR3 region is CASSLLTPGQGGRDDVRNEQFF. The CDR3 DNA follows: TGCGCCAGCAGCTTGTTGACTCCGGGACAGGGAGGGCGGGATGACGTCCGCAATGAGCAGTTCTTC.

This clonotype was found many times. The CDR3 region is CASTPFGGAAYNEQFF. CDR3 DNA: TGTGCCAGCACTCCCTTTGGAGGGGCCGCCTACAATGAGCAGTTCTTC. V and J are TRBV27 and TRBJ2-1, with D maybe TRBD2 (6 bases). V dropped 7 bases and J dropped 2 bases, with 18 bases sitting between them. The CDR3 runs 16 residues. The germline V gene encodes CDR1 MNHEY and CDR2 SMNVEV (reference sequence).

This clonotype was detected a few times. As DNA, the CDR3 is TGTGCCAGCAGCGAGGGGGCAGGGGCTGCCTACGAGCAGTACTTC. It codes for CASSEGAGAAYEQYF. The V gene is TRBV9, the J gene TRBJ2-7; 7 bases align to TRBD1. The CDR3 length is 15 residues. In germline, CDR1 is SGDLS, CDR2 YYNGEE. J lost 2 bases, V lost 3 bases, and 8 bases had no gene match.

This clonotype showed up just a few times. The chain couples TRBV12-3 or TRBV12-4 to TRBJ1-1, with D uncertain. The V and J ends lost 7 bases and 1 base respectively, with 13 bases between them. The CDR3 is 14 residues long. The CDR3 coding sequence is TGTGCCAGCACCCCCCTCAGGCAGAACACTGAAGCTTTCTTT. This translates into CASTPLRQNTEAFF.

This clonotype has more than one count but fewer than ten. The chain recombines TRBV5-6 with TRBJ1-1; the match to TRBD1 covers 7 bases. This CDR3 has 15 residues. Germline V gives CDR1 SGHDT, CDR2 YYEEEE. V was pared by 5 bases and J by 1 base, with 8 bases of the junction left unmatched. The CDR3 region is CASSLMDRSNTEAFF. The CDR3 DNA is TGTGCCAGCAGTCTGATGGACAGGTCGAACACTGAAGCTTTCTTT.

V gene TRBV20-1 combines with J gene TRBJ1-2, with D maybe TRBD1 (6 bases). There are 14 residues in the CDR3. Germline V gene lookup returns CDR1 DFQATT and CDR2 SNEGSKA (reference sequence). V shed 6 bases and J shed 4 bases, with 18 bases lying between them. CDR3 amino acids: CSARQQGILYGYTF. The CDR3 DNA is TGCAGTGCCCGCCAGCAGGGGATTCTCTATGGCTACACCTTC.

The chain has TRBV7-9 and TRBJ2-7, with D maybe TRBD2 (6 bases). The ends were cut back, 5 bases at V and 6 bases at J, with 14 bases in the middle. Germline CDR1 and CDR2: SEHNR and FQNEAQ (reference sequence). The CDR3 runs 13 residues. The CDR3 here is CASSPPGVSEQYF. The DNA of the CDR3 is TGTGCCAGCAGCCCTCCGGGGGTAAGCGAGCAGTACTTC. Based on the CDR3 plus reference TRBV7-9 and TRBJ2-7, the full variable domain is DTGVSQNPRHKITKRGQNVTFRCDPISEHNRLYWYRQTLGQGPEFLTYFQNEAQLEKSRLLSDRFSAERPKGSFSTLEIQRTEQGDSAMYLCASSPPGVSEQYFGPGTRLTVT.

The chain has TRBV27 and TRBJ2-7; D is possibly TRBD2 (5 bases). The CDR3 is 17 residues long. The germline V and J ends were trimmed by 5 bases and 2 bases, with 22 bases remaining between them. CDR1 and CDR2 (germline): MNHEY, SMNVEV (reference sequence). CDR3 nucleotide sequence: TGTGCCAGCAGTCGACTTACACTAGGACGAGAAGCCTACGAGCAGTACTTC. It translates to CASSRLTLGREAYEQYF.

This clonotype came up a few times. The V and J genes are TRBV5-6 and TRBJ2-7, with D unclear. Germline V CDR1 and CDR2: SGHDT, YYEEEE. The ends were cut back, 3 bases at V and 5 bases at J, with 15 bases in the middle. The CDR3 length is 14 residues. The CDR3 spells CASSSIYFSDEQYF. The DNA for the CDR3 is TGTGCCAGCAGCTCGATCTATTTCTCGGACGAGCAGTACTTC.